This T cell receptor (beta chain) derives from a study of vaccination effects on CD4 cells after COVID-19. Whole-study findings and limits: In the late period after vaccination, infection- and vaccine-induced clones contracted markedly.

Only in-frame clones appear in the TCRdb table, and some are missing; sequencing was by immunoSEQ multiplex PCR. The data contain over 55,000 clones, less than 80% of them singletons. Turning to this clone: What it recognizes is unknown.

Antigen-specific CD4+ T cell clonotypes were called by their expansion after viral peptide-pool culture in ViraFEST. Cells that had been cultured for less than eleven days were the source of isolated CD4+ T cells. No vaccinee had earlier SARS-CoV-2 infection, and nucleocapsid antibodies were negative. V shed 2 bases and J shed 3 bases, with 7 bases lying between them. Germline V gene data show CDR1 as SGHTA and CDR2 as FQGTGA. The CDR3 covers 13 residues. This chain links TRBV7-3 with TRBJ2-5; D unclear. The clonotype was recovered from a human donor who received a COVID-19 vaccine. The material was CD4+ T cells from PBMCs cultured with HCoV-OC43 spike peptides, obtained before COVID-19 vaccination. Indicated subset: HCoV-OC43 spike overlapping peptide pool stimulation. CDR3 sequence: CASSLRIEETQYF. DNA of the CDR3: TGTGCCAGCAGCTTACGGATCGAAGAGACCCAGTACTTC. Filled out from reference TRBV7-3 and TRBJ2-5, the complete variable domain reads GAGVSQTPSNKVTEKGKYVELRCDPISGHTALYWYRQSLGQGPEFLIYFQGTGAADDSGLPNDRFFAVRPEGSVSTLKIQRTERGDSAVYLCASSLRIEETQYFGPGTRLLVL.